This entry concerns a single TCR beta chain. Its target is unknown. The data were taken from a study of T cells in Graves' hyperthyroidism and ophthalmopathy. Points from the study as a whole: Most thyroid clonotypes expanded above 0.001 appeared in blood too. Ophthalmopathy and stable hyperthyroidism were separated by a 13 V-J model.

RNA transcripts yielded amplified TCR beta CDR3 regions. The HTBI primer set drove a first-round RT-PCR of the TCR CDR3. TCRdb reanalysed the multiplex PCR reads using MiXCR and keeps one entry per CDR3 protein. The sample yields hundreds of thousands of distinct CDR3 sequences, over 35% seen once. CDR3 length equals 16 residues. CDR1 PRHDT and CDR2 FYEKMQ come from the germline V gene (reference sequence). Trimming removed 4 bases from V and 3 bases from J; junction bases left unmatched: 8. This chain links TRBV13 with TRBJ1-5, with 8 bases aligning to TRBD1. This sequence originates from a man aged 18 to 30 with Graves' hyperthyroidism. Material: blood. The CDR3, as DNA: TGTGCCAGCAGCTCACGGAGGACAGGGAACAATCAGCCCCAGCATTTT. Protein sequence: CASSSRRTGNNQPQHF. The full variable domain, with the rest looked up from reference TRBV13 and TRBJ1-5, is AAGVIQSPRHLIKEKRETATLKCYPIPRHDTVYWYQQGPGQDPQFLISFYEKMQSDKGSIPDRFSAQQFSDYHSELNMSSLELGDSALYFCASSSRRTGNNQPQHFGDGTRLSIL.